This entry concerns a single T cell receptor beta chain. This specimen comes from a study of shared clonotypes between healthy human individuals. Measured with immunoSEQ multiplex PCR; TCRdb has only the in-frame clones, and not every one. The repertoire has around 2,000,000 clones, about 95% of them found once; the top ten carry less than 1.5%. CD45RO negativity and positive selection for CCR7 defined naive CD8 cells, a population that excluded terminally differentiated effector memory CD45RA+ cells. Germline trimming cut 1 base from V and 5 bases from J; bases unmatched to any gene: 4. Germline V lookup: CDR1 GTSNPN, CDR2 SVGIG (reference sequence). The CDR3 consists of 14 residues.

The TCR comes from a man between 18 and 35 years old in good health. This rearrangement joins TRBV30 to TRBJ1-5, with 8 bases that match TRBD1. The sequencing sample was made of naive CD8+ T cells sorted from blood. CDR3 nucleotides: TGTGCCTGGAGTGGACAGGGGATCGATCAGCCCCAGCATTTT. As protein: CAWSGQGIDQPQHF.